Described below is a single T cell receptor beta chain sequence and its context. What it recognizes is unknown. This entry comes from a study of monozygotic twins with inflammatory bowel disease. Study-wide findings and caveats: Versus healthy twins, IBD patients showed fewer clonotypes shared with others, especially with disease activity.

CDR1 is MDHEN, CDR2 SYDVKM, per germline. This CDR3 has 14 amino acids. Template switching was used to attach UMIs, which incorporated a 6-nucleotide sample barcode. TCRdb reprocessed the 5' RACE reads, keeping one entry per CDR3 protein, no DNA. In total, the table holds 330,000 or so distinct CDR3 sequences. The source is a human donor with ulcerative colitis or Crohn's disease, or a healthy co-twin of an affected twin (not recorded which). This chain links TRBV28 with TRBJ2-7; checking the TCRdb D call of TRBD1 is not possible without DNA. Sequencing input: blood. CDR3 residues: CASSTPRGGYEQYF.